The rows below give T cell receptor beta chains drawn from one sample of a study of shared clonotypes between healthy human individuals. The protocol was immunoSEQ multiplex PCR, while the TCRdb copy is restricted to in-frame clones and leaves out a portion. Here the sample spans hundreds of thousands of clones, approximately 97% being singletons. Sequenced sample: naive CD8+ T cells sorted from blood. All receptors derive from a man aged 25-40 years in good health. Both conserved end residues are part of each CDR3. The D gene is left open where the match is weak. Clone size is not always given. Where it is, it says once, few, many or a class for expanded clones.

TGTGCCAGCAGGGGGGCAGATACGCAGTATTTT	CASRGADTQYF	TRBV2	TRBJ2-3	NA	NA
TGCGCCAGCAGCCCAAAATTAAGGGACAATCAGCCCCAGCATTTT	CASSPKLRDNQPQHF	TRBV4-3	TRBJ1-5	once	NA
TGTGCCATCAGTGAGTCGGCAGCGGGGAACACCTACAATGAGCAGTTCTTC	CAISESAAGNTYNEQFF	TRBV10-3	TRBJ2-1	NA	TRBD2
TGTGCCAGCAGCGCCTATGGCACCGGGGAGCTGTTTTTT	CASSAYGTGELFF	TRBV9	TRBJ2-2	NA	NA
TGTGCCAGCAGCCCCCCTGATACGCAGTATTTT	CASSPPDTQYF	TRBV11-2	TRBJ2-3	NA	NA
TGTGCCAGCCGCTTAGGGGACAGGGGGCATGGGACTGAAGCTTTCTTT	CASRLGDRGHGTEAFF	TRBV5-6	TRBJ1-1	once	TRBD1
TGTGCCATCCCCGGGACAGGGGGCCGGGACTATGGCTACACCTTC	CAIPGTGGRDYGYTF	TRBV10-3	TRBJ1-2	NA	TRBD1
TGCGCCAGCACCCGGGAGACGCAGTATTTT	CASTRETQYF	TRBV23-1	TRBJ2-3	NA	NA
TGTGCCAGCAGTGAAATCCGGACTAGCGGGACGGATACGCAGTATTTT	CASSEIRTSGTDTQYF	TRBV27	TRBJ2-3	NA	TRBD2
TGCGCCAGCAGCTTGGCGACGTGGGACCCCCAGTTCTTC	CASSLATWDPQFF	TRBV5-1	TRBJ2-1	NA	NA
TGTGCCAGCAGGGGGGGGATAAGCTATGGCTACACCTTC	CASRGGISYGYTF	TRBV27	TRBJ1-2	NA	NA
TGTGCCAGCAGCAAACTGGACAGGGCGGCCGCTGAAGCTTTCTTT	CASSKLDRAAAEAFF	TRBV21-1	TRBJ1-1	NA	NA
TGCGCCAGCAGCCCCACGGCGGCTAGCGGGAGTTACGAGCAGTACTTC	CASSPTAASGSYEQYF	TRBV4-1	TRBJ2-7	NA	TRBD2
TGCGCCAGCAGCCAAGATATTGGGACCCTTGGCTTTACGTACTTC	CASSQDIGTLGFTYF	TRBV4-3	TRBJ2-7	NA	NA
TGTGCCAGCAGCATACAGACCCCTCGCCAGTATTTT	CASSIQTPRQYF	TRBV11-2	TRBJ2-3	NA	NA
TGTGCCACCAGCAGAGGGAGCGGGGCCTACGAGCAGTACTTC	CATSRGSGAYEQYF	TRBV15	TRBJ2-7	NA	TRBD2
TGTGCCAGCAGCGTAGCACAAGTTGGCTACGAGCAGTACTTC	CASSVAQVGYEQYF	TRBV9	TRBJ2-7	NA	NA
TGTGCCAGCAGCCACGGGGGGGCTAGTGGTAGTCTGGGCGAGCAGTACTTC	CASSHGGASGSLGEQYF	TRBV7-2	TRBJ2-7	NA	TRBD2
TGTGCCAGCAGCCGGGGGCCCCCAGAAGCTTTCTTT	CASSRGPPEAFF	TRBV7-9	TRBJ1-1	once	NA
TGTGCCAGCAGCTTAACAGGGGGCTACGAGCAGTACTTC	CASSLTGGYEQYF	TRBV7-6	TRBJ2-7	NA	TRBD1
TGTGCCATCAGTTCGGACAGATTCATGAACACTGAAGCTTTCTTT	CAISSDRFMNTEAFF	TRBV10-3	TRBJ1-1	NA	NA
TGCGCCAGCAGCCAAGGGGCAGCTTCAAACTATGGCTACACCTTC	CASSQGAASNYGYTF	TRBV4-3	TRBJ1-2	NA	NA